This is a list of T cell receptor beta chains from one sample in a study of blood T cell repertoires in COVID-19. Assay used: immunoSEQ multiplex PCR; TCRdb lists only in-frame clones, some missing. The table shows 300,000 to 400,000 clones, with about 87% occurring only once. The sample comprised peripheral blood. The receptors were sampled from a woman aged 30 to 39 with COVID-19, enrolled during active disease. Each CDR3 is given with its conserved first and last residue. D genes are given only for firm matches. The listing skips clone size in some rows; elsewhere it reads once, few, many or a size class.

length	V	size	J	D	DNA	CDR3
13	TRBV14	NA	TRBJ2-5	TRBD1	TGTGCCAGCAGCCTTTCTACAGGGGTCGACCAGTACTTC	CASSLSTGVDQYF
16	TRBV19	NA	TRBJ2-3	TRBD2	TGTGCCAGTAGTATCGGAGCGGGACCACTCACAGATACGCAGTATTTT	CASSIGAGPLTDTQYF
11	TRBV19	NA	TRBJ1-4	NA	TGTGCCAGTAGTAGGCAGGAAAAACTGTTTTTT	CASSRQEKLFF
19	TRBV5-4	once	TRBJ2-3	TRBD2	TGTGCCAGCAGCTTGGGGAGGACTAGCGGGGGTTTGGGTACAGATACGCAGTATTTT	CASSLGRTSGGLGTDTQYF
13	TRBV20-1	NA	TRBJ1-5	NA	TGCAGTGCTAGTCCAGGGATCAATCAGCCCCAGCATTTT	CSASPGINQPQHF
14	TRBV7-3	NA	TRBJ2-2	NA	TGTGCCAGCAGCTTAGCAGGGAACACCGGGGAGCTGTTTTTT	CASSLAGNTGELFF
15	TRBV5-5	NA	TRBJ2-3	NA	TGTGCCAGCAGCTTCATCCCAGGGGGCACAGATACGCAGTATTTT	CASSFIPGGTDTQYF
15	TRBV24-1	few	TRBJ1-2	TRBD1	TGTGCCACCGGGGTTCCGGGACAGGGTTTATTGGACTACACCTTC	CATGVPGQGLLDYTF
13	TRBV29-1	NA	TRBJ2-7	TRBD1	TGCAGCGTTGAATCACAGGGGGCCGGCGAGCAGTACTTC	CSVESQGAGEQYF
16	TRBV28	NA	TRBJ2-1	TRBD2	TGTGCCAGCAGTTCCGGGACTAGCGGGGGCTTCGATGAGCAGTTCTTC	CASSSGTSGGFDEQFF
16	TRBV7-6	NA	TRBJ2-1	NA	TGTGCCAGCAGTCACCCGAAGCAGGTTGTGGCCGATGAGCAGTTCTTC	CASSHPKQVVADEQFF
18	TRBV18	NA	TRBJ2-2	TRBD2	TGTGCCAGCTCACCGAGGACTAGCGGGGGGGCCAACACCGGGGAGCTGTTTTTT	CASSPRTSGGANTGELFF
11	TRBV2	NA	TRBJ2-2	NA	TGTGCCAGCAGCTCCGCCGGGGAGCTGTTTTTT	CASSSAGELFF
15	TRBV4-2	few	TRBJ2-7	TRBD2	TGTGCCAGCAGCCAAGTAGCGGGGGTGGGCTACGAGCAGTACTTC	CASSQVAGVGYEQYF
14	TRBV2	NA	TRBJ1-2	NA	TGTGCCAGCAAGAGTATCGGGGTAAACTATGGCTACACCTTC	CASKSIGVNYGYTF
14	TRBV24-1	NA	TRBJ1-1	NA	TGTGCCACCAGTGATGGTGGGCCTGGGCTTGAAGCTTTCTTT	CATSDGGPGLEAFF
16	TRBV11-2	NA	TRBJ1-4	TRBD1	TGTGCCAGCAGCTTTACAGGGGCGGCAACTAATGAAAAACTGTTTTTT	CASSFTGAATNEKLFF
14	TRBV5-1	NA	TRBJ1-2	NA	TGCGCCAGCAGCTCACAGGGTGCTAACTATGGCTACACCTTC	CASSSQGANYGYTF
14	TRBV5-8	NA	TRBJ2-2	NA	TGTGCCAGCAGAAGGGACTCGAACACCGGGGAGCTGTTTTTT	CASRRDSNTGELFF
17	TRBV5-3	NA	TRBJ1-2	NA	TGTGCCTCCTATCTAGGGGTAAGGACAGCTCACAACTATGGCTACACCTTC	CASYLGVRTAHNYGYTF
16	TRBV10-3	NA	TRBJ2-7	NA	TGTGCCATCAGAGCCGACAGCTCCAAAGTCCCCTACGAGCAGTACTTC	CAIRADSSKVPYEQYF
14	TRBV3-1/TRBV3-2	NA	TRBJ2-5	TRBD2	TGTGCCAGCAGCCCCTCGACTAGCCCGGAGACCCAGTACTTC	CASSPSTSPETQYF
14	TRBV28	NA	TRBJ1-1	TRBD1	TGTGCCAGCAGGCCCGGACAGGGGGGGACTGAAGCTTTCTTT	CASRPGQGGTEAFF
13	TRBV5-1	few	TRBJ1-1	NA	TGCGCCAGCAGCTCGACCGGGTACACTGAAGCTTTCTTT	CASSSTGYTEAFF
12	TRBV7-9	NA	TRBJ1-1	NA	TGTGCCAGCAGCTTAGCGGGGGAGGGAGCTTTCTTT	CASSLAGEGAFF
20	TRBV3-1/TRBV3-2	NA	TRBJ2-7	TRBD1	TGTGCCAGCAGCCAAACTACCGACAGGGGCCCCGGTGTAGCGGCGGGGGAGCAGTACTTC	CASSQTTDRGPGVAAGEQYF
17	TRBV11-2	NA	TRBJ2-2	TRBD2	TGTGCCAGCTTCGGACTAGCGGGGGGCCGATACACCGGGGAGCTGTTTTTT	CASFGLAGGRYTGELFF
18	TRBV7-6	NA	TRBJ1-1	NA	TGTGCCAGCAGCCCTTTGGGGGGATCGGCGTCGAAGAACACTGAAGCTTTCTTT	CASSPLGGSASKNTEAFF
15	TRBV19	NA	TRBJ1-2	NA	TGTGCCAGTACCCCTAACGCCGGGGAGGACTATGGCTACACCTTC	CASTPNAGEDYGYTF
13	TRBV7-8	NA	TRBJ2-3	NA	TGTGCCAGCAGCTTAGGAGGGTCAGATACGCAGTATTTT	CASSLGGSDTQYF
14	TRBV4-1	NA	TRBJ2-4	TRBD1	TGCGCCAGCAGCCAAGGGGGACAGAGAAACATTCAGTACTTC	CASSQGGQRNIQYF
14	TRBV5-4	NA	TRBJ1-1	NA	TGTGCCAGCAGCCCTTACCAGGGTCCCACTGAAGCTTTCTTT	CASSPYQGPTEAFF
16	TRBV4-1	NA	TRBJ1-2	TRBD1	TGCGCCAGCAGCCAAGGAGTGGGGACAGGGGGATATGGCTACACCTTC	CASSQGVGTGGYGYTF
13	TRBV4-1	NA	TRBJ2-5	NA	TGCGCCAGCAGCCTTGCCAGCGGGGAGACCCAGTACTTC	CASSLASGETQYF
16	TRBV15	NA	TRBJ1-2	TRBD1	TGTGCCACCAGCTCCATTCTTGGGACAGGGGGCATTGGCTACACCTTC	CATSSILGTGGIGYTF
15	TRBV7-9	once	TRBJ2-4	NA	TGTGCCAGCAGCTTAGGACAGTCGTTTAGAAACATTCAGTACTTC	CASSLGQSFRNIQYF
14	TRBV6-5	NA	TRBJ2-2	NA	TGTGCCAGCAGTTATGTCAGTAACACCGGGGAGCTGTTTTTT	CASSYVSNTGELFF
13	TRBV29-1	NA	TRBJ2-1	NA	TGCAGCGCCTACCAAATGTCGGGGTCTGAGCAGTTCTTC	CSAYQMSGSEQFF
15	TRBV27	NA	TRBJ1-6	NA	TGTGCCAGCAGTTTAAGCACCCCACCCCCTTCACCCCTCCACTTT	CASSLSTPPPSPLHF
17	TRBV4-3	NA	TRBJ2-2	NA	TGCGCCAGCAGCCAAGTTGGGGGCAGGGGTTACGCCGGGGAGCTGTTTTTT	CASSQVGGRGYAGELFF
12	TRBV6-4	once	TRBJ1-2	NA	TGTGCCAGCAGCGACTTCAGGGGAGGCTACACCTTC	CASSDFRGGYTF
17	TRBV5-1	NA	TRBJ2-1	TRBD1	TGCGCCAGCAGCTGGCTACCGGGACAGGGGGCGTTCAATGAGCAGTTCTTC	CASSWLPGQGAFNEQFF
16	TRBV13	NA	TRBJ1-1	TRBD1	TGTGCCAGCAGCTCGGGACAGGGAAGGGTTTGGACTGAAGCTTTCTTT	CASSSGQGRVWTEAFF
14	TRBV2	NA	TRBJ2-1	TRBD1	TGTGCCAGCAGTGTGTGGCGACAGGGCCATGAGCAGTTCTTC	CASSVWRQGHEQFF
11	TRBV19	NA	TRBJ1-1	NA	TGTGCCACCTCGACAGGAAATGAAGCTTTCTTT	CATSTGNEAFF